A selection of T cell receptor beta chains follows, all from one sample in a study of blood T cell repertoires in COVID-19. Clones were sequenced by immunoSEQ multiplex PCR, and TCRdb holds only the in-frame ones, with some missing. This table holds over 45,000 clones, about 90% found once. Sequencing used peripheral blood. These receptors were taken from a woman in her sixties with active or convalescent COVID-19. CDR3s include the opening cysteine and the closing phenylalanine or tryptophan. Each record gives: V gene, J gene, D gene, clone size, CDR3 protein, CDR3 DNA. The D gene is left open where the match is weak. Size values are once, few and many counts, or a class for expanded clones, and some rows have none.

TRBV7-9	TRBJ1-5	NA	NA	CASSPLPGAKPQHF	TGTGCCAGCAGCCCCCTCCCAGGGGCCAAGCCCCAGCATTTT
TRBV24-1	TRBJ1-1	TRBD1	NA	CATSDLTGGRAFF	TGTGCCACCAGTGATTTGACAGGGGGAAGAGCTTTCTTT
TRBV28	TRBJ1-5	TRBD1	NA	CASSRRQGANQPQHF	TGTGCCAGCAGTCGAAGACAGGGGGCGAATCAGCCCCAGCATTTT
TRBV7-9	TRBJ2-1	TRBD1	NA	CASSLSLGQGAGEQFF	TGTGCCAGCAGCTTATCTCTCGGGCAGGGGGCGGGTGAGCAGTTCTTC
TRBV6-1	TRBJ2-3	NA	NA	CASSEVLAQSTQYF	TGTGCCAGCAGTGAGGTCCTAGCACAGAGTACGCAGTATTTT
TRBV10-3	TRBJ1-6	TRBD1	NA	CAISDFGQGDSPLHF	TGTGCCATCAGTGACTTCGGACAGGGAGACTCACCCCTCCACTTT
TRBV7-2	TRBJ1-1	TRBD1	NA	CASSFLTTGATEAFF	TGTGCCAGCAGCTTCTTAACGACAGGGGCGACTGAAGCTTTCTTT
TRBV19	TRBJ1-1	NA	NA	CASSIDNRDTEAFF	TGTGCCAGTAGTATAGATAACAGGGACACTGAAGCTTTCTTT
TRBV7-9	TRBJ1-5	NA	NA	CASSSTQGQPQHF	TGTGCCAGCAGCTCAACCCAGGGTCAGCCCCAGCATTTT
TRBV6-5	TRBJ1-2	NA	NA	CASSIQAQGGYTF	TGTGCCAGCAGTATACAAGCACAGGGTGGCTACACCTTC
TRBV18	TRBJ2-3	NA	once	CASSPTVPQLRTDTQYF	TGTGCCAGCTCCCCGACAGTTCCCCAATTGCGCACAGATACGCAGTATTTT
TRBV28	TRBJ2-5	TRBD2	few	CASMASGVATQYF	TGTGCCAGCATGGCTAGCGGGGTAGCGACCCAGTACTTC
TRBV27	TRBJ2-5	TRBD2	NA	CASSLSGGSQETQYF	TGTGCCAGCAGTTTAAGCGGGGGTAGCCAAGAGACCCAGTACTTC
TRBV3-1/TRBV3-2	TRBJ2-2	NA	NA	CASSPRAGNTGELFF	TGTGCCAGCAGCCCGCGGGCAGGGAACACCGGGGAGCTGTTTTTT
TRBV10-1	TRBJ1-2	TRBD1	NA	CASSASRTGTNYGYTF	TGCGCCAGCAGTGCCTCCCGGACAGGCACGAACTATGGCTACACCTTC
TRBV11-3	TRBJ2-2	TRBD1	NA	CASSLVGTGANTGELFF	TGTGCCAGCAGCTTAGTCGGGACAGGTGCGAACACCGGGGAGCTGTTTTTT
TRBV28	TRBJ1-3	TRBD1	NA	CASSLTGTGGGNTIYF	TGTGCCAGCAGTTTAACCGGGACAGGGGGCGGAAACACCATATATTTT
TRBV5-6	TRBJ2-5	TRBD2	NA	CASSPLAGGQETQYF	TGTGCCAGCAGCCCCCTAGCGGGGGGACAAGAGACCCAGTACTTC
TRBV7-3	TRBJ2-7	NA	NA	CASSESGGAGSYEQYF	TGTGCCAGCAGCGAGTCTGGGGGGGCTGGATCCTACGAGCAGTACTTC
TRBV9	TRBJ2-7	TRBD2	NA	CASSQTSGITYEQYF	TGTGCCAGCAGCCAAACTAGCGGGATAACCTACGAGCAGTACTTC
TRBV9	TRBJ2-3	TRBD1	NA	CASSLGTALISTDTQYF	TGTGCCAGCAGCCTAGGGACAGCACTTATCAGCACAGATACGCAGTATTTT
TRBV7-9	TRBJ2-7	TRBD2	NA	CASSLLAGGYEQYF	TGTGCCAGCAGCTTGCTAGCGGGCGGATACGAGCAGTACTTC
TRBV12-5	TRBJ2-1	NA	NA	CASGMEVEQFF	TGTGCTAGTGGAATGGAGGTTGAGCAGTTCTTC
TRBV3-1/TRBV3-2	TRBJ2-2	NA	NA	CASQLSRGGELFF	TGTGCCAGCCAGCTGAGTCGGGGCGGGGAGCTGTTTTTT
TRBV28	TRBJ2-2	TRBD1	NA	CASIRTGGTGELFF	TGTGCCAGCATCAGGACAGGGGGCACCGGGGAGCTGTTTTTT
TRBV19	TRBJ2-7	TRBD2	NA	CASSFSSGRNYEQYF	TGTGCCAGTAGTTTCTCTAGCGGGAGAAACTACGAGCAGTACTTC
TRBV20-1	TRBJ2-1	NA	NA	CSARGPNEQFF	TGCAGTGCTAGGGGGCCCAATGAGCAGTTCTTC
TRBV19	TRBJ1-2	TRBD1	NA	CASSRGTGNIYGYTF	TGTGCCAGTAGTAGGGGGACAGGGAATATCTATGGCTACACCTTC
TRBV5-6	TRBJ2-1	TRBD2	NA	CASSLAGGWDEQFF	TGTGCCAGCAGCTTAGCGGGGGGCTGGGATGAGCAGTTCTTC
TRBV6-4	TRBJ1-2	TRBD1	NA	CASSPGQGSYGYTF	TGTGCCAGCAGCCCGGGACAGGGGTCCTATGGCTACACCTTC
TRBV4-1	TRBJ2-1	TRBD2	NA	CASSQGTSGGAYNEQFF	TGCGCCAGCAGCCAAGGAACTAGCGGGGGGGCCTACAATGAGCAGTTCTTC
TRBV5-6	TRBJ1-1	NA	NA	CASSLKRVANTEAFF	TGTGCCAGCAGCTTGAAGCGGGTGGCAAACACTGAAGCTTTCTTT